Sequencing of this TCR beta chain was carried out in a study of high-grade serous ovarian cancer treatment subgroups. Study-wide results and limits: Higher neoantigen levels went with greater TCR clonal relatedness. Tumors within one patient showed repertoire similarity of 0.11 to 0.79. Without spatial data, bulk sequencing limits insight into HGSC tumor diversity.

This table comes from immunoSEQ multiplex PCR, and its TCRdb copy is limited to in-frame clones, with some not included. The sample has roughly 5,000 clones, roughly 75% seen once. Trimming pared 4 bases from V and 7 bases from J, leaving 27 bases between. Germline V CDR1 and CDR2: SGHAT, FQDESV (reference sequence). CDR3 length equals 18 residues. Tumor tissue was taken before any definitive surgery or chemotherapy was given. This clone has a handful of counts. The antigen is not known. Sequenced input: tumor tissue. The V call is TRBV11-1, the J call TRBJ2-3; D may match TRBD1 or TRBD2 (5 bases each). This sequence was found in a human patient with high-grade serous ovarian cancer. CDR3 in amino acids: CASSSLGVGRGELYTQYF. CDR3 DNA: TGTGCCAGCAGCTCCCTGGGTGTCGGACGAGGGGAGCTTTATACGCAGTATTTT.